This T cell receptor beta chain was retrieved from a study of early T cells in non-severe SARS-CoV-2 infection (dated by TCRdb to the early 2020s). For context, the study as a whole: Because TCR sequencing was done on bulk RNA from unsorted whole blood, the alpha and beta chains could not be paired.

The library was produced with 5' RACE. Sequencer: NextSeq 500. To correct for sequencing error and PCR bias, the TCR library protocol tagged individual cDNA molecules with unique molecular identifiers. Both TCR alpha and beta chains were sequenced, and tight co-correlation was observed between alpha and beta sequence abundances in each sample. On the authors' methods: Decombinator V4 was used to annotate TCR sequences for V gene, J gene and CDR3. Expanded TCRs were defined as changing significantly between any two time points under a Poisson model with p below 0.0001. TCR abundances were normalised to the total number of TCRs sequenced in each sample and reported as counts per million. MAIT TCRs were defined by TRAV1-2 paired with TRAJ12, TRAJ20 or TRAJ33, and iNKT TCRs by TRAV10 paired with TRAJ18. VDJdb, accessed 1 November 2021, was searched for CMV, EBV and SARS-CoV-2 annotated TCRs, excluding TCRs annotated for multiple antigens. The raw public data were reprocessed by TCRdb itself: fastp quality trimming at Q25, MiXCR clonotype calling, in-frame beta chains only. CDR3 protein duplicates are merged, each entry listing the most common genes and DNA. The V and J calls and clone size come from TCRdb's table, not from the authors' own analysis. The sample has around 94,000 distinct CDR3 sequences on record, about an eighth of them singletons. The top ten constitute about 6.2% of the sample.

Overall study outcomes, separate from this receptor: VDJdb matching was skewed toward anti-spike CD8 responses and likely underestimated virus-specific expansions, missing private and CD4 specificities.

V sheds 0 bases and J sheds 6 bases, leaving 16 bases between their ends. CDR1 and CDR2 were assigned from the germline V gene as SGHDN and FVKESK. Counted from cysteine to phenylalanine, this CDR3 has 16 amino acids. The sequence is cut down to CDR3 DNA, 48 bases in frame from base 1. The table lists this clonotype with a few counts. Its antigen target is currently unknown. One base away there is no much larger clone; base qualities are not given. The study was a case-control design nested within a healthcare worker cohort in London, UK, with weekly nasopharyngeal swab PCR tests and blood sampling. Between 23 and 31 March 2020, the week of the UK lockdown, healthcare workers were enrolled and then followed up weekly for as long as 16 weeks.

This sequence originates from an adult who was a healthcare worker with PCR-confirmed SARS-CoV-2 infection or an uninfected control (not recorded which). Sequenced: whole blood. The chain couples TRBV14 to TRBJ2-3; the D segment cannot be called with confidence. The nucleotide sequence is TGTGCCAGCAGCCAAGATGTTACAAGGGTGGTGGATACGCAGTATTTT. This yields the protein CASSQDVTRVVDTQYF.